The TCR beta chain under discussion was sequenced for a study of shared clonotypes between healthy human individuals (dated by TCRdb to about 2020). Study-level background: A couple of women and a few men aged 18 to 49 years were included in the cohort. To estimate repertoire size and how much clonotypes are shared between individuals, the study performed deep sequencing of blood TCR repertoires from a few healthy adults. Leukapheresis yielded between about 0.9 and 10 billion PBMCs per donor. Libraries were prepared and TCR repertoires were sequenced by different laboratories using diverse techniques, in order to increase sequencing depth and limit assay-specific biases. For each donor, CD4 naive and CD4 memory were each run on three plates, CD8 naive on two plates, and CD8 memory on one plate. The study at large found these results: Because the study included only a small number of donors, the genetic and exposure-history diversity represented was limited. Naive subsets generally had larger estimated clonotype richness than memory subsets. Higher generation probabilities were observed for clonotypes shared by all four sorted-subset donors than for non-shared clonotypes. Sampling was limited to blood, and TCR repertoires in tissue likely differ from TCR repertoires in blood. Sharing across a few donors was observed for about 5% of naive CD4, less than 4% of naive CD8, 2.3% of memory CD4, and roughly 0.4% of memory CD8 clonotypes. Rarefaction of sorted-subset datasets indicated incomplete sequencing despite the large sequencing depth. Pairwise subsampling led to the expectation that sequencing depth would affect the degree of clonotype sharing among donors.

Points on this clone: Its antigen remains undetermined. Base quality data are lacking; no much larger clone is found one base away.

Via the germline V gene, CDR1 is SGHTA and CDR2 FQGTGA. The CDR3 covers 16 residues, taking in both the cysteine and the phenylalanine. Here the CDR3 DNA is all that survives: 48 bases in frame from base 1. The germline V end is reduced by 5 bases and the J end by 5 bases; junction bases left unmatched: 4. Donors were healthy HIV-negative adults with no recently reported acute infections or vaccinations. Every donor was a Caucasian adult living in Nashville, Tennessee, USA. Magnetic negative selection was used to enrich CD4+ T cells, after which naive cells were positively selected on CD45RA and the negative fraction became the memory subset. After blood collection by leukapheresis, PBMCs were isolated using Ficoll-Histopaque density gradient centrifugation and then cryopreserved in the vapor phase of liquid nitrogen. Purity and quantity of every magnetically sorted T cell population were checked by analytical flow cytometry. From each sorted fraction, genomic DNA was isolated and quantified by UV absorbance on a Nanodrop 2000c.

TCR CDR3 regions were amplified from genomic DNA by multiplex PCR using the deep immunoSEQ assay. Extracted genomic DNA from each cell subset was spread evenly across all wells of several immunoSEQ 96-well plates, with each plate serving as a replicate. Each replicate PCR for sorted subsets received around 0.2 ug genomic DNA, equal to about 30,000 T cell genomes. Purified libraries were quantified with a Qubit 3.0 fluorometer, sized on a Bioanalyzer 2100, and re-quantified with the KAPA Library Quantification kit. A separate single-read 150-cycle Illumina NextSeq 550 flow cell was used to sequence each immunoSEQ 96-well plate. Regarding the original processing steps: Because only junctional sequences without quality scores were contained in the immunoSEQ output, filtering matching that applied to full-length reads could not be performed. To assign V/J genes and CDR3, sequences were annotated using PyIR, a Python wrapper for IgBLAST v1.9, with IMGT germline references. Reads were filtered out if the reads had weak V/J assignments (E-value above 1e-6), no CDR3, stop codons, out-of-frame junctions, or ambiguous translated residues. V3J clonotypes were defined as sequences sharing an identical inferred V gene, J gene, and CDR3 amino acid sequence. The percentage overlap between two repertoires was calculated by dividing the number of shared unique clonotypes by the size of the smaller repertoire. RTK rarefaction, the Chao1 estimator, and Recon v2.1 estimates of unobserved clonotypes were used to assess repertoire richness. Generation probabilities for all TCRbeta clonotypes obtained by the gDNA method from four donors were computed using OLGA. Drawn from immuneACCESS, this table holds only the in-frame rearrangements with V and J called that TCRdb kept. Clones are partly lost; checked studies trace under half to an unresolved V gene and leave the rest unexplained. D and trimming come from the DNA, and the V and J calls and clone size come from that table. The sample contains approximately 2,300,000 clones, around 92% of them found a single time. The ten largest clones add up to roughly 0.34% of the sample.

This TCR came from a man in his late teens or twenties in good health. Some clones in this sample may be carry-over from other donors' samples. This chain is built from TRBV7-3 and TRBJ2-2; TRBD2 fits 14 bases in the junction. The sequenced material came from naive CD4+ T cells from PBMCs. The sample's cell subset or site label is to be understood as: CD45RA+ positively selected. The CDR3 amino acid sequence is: CASSLRTSGRTGELFF. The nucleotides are TGTGCCAGCAGCCTTAGGACTAGCGGGAGGACCGGGGAGCTGTTTTTT.